Listed below are T cell receptor beta chains from one sample, sequenced in a study of CD8 T cells in ankylosing spondylitis. TCRdb re-analysed the 5' RACE reads in MiXCR, keeping a single row per CDR3 protein. The repertoire holds 200,000 to 250,000 distinct CDR3 sequences, with more than 25% as singletons. The sequenced sample consisted of blood, either unsorted or a sorted T cell fraction (not recorded which). Source of these receptors: a male donor with ankylosing spondylitis or in good health (not recorded which). CDR3s include the opening cysteine and the closing phenylalanine or tryptophan. Not every row has a clone size; where given, it reads once, few, many or a size class.

j_call,v_call,clone_size,cdr3_aa
TRBJ2-1,TRBV10-3,.,CAITGTGGVGIPEQFF
TRBJ2-5,TRBV20-1,few,CSAMAEGETQYF
TRBJ1-1,TRBV29-1,many,CSVVRAPAFF
TRBJ2-3,TRBV6-1,.,CASRETQGAAQYF
TRBJ2-2,TRBV14,many,CASSYPGGTGELFF
TRBJ2-7,TRBV5-6,.,CASSLQGGDYEQYF
TRBJ1-3,TRBV12-3/TRBV12-4,.,CASSFRRDRADTIYF
TRBJ1-6,TRBV20-1,.,CSASPRQGHNSPLHF
TRBJ2-3,TRBV12-3/TRBV12-4,once,CASKTSVGRNTDTQYF
TRBJ2-6,TRBV11-2,many,CASSLAGANVLTF
TRBJ2-1,TRBV5-1,many,CASSLQDRPYNEQFF
TRBJ2-2,TRBV5-6,.,CARGPGPSGRYFTGELFF
TRBJ2-7,TRBV5-1,many,CASSLHPGQENYEQYF
TRBJ2-1,TRBV12-3/TRBV12-4,few,CASSPNVGQFF
TRBJ2-3,TRBV20-1,few,CSARGLAGIRTDTQYF
TRBJ2-2,TRBV10-3,many,CAIRGDRLRGTGELFF
TRBJ1-1,TRBV19,many,CASRAQGNTEAFF
TRBJ2-7,TRBV10-3,many,CAISESGRGTYEQYF
TRBJ2-1,TRBV14,.,CASSQTGKSGRGNEQFF
TRBJ2-5,TRBV19,.,CASSRRGGGQETQYF
TRBJ2-7,TRBV20-1,.,CSANLAGGPREQYF
TRBJ2-4,TRBV7-2,many,CASSFPSGAKNIQYF
TRBJ1-5,TRBV6-1,many,CASSTGTGGGNQPQHF
TRBJ2-1,TRBV5-1,many,CASSLETSGSSNEQFF
TRBJ2-7,TRBV7-3,many,CASSFTGSYEQYF
TRBJ2-3,TRBV29-1,few,CSVEDGRRDTQYF
TRBJ2-7,TRBV5-1,many,CASSLGTGNGEQYF
TRBJ2-7,TRBV29-1,.,CSVPGGSGGREQYF
TRBJ2-7,TRBV4-2,many,CASSPRDRTNEQYF
TRBJ2-7,TRBV6-1,.,CASSEAGGNYEQYF
TRBJ2-5,TRBV20-1,many,CSASIGTGIGETQYF
TRBJ2-7,TRBV20-1,.,CSARGGQATYEQYF
TRBJ1-4,TRBV19,.,CASEAGQGPAGSEKLFF
TRBJ2-1,TRBV20-1,many,CSALASVFNEQFF
TRBJ1-2,TRBV6-2/TRBV6-3,.,CASSPQGSSYGYTF
TRBJ2-2,TRBV5-1,many,CASSPADPNTGELFF